This record concerns one TCR beta chain sequence. What it binds is unknown. This sample was taken from a study of cytomegalovirus exposure and HLA in healthy donors. Study-level information: Later, an analysis reported that the 120 or so validation repertoires had used the same platform as the approximately 690 first-cohort repertoires. Overall study findings and caveats: Among TCR sequences, most were rare, though some public TCRs appeared in many donors. In vitro, three CMV-associated chains proved specific for CMV antigens. A list of 150 to 200 TCR beta chains associated with cytomegalovirus was given.

The CDR3 sequence is 17 residues long. Germline CDR1 and CDR2: SGHVS and FQNEAQ. The V and J ends lost 0 bases and 2 bases, in that order; junction bases with no gene match: 9. Method: immunoSEQ multiplex PCR; TCRdb's copy keeps in-frame clones and lacks some. The profile shows 98,000 or so clones, around 85% of them singletons. The sample consisted of PBMCs. The chain is built from TRBV7-8 and TRBJ2-7; TRBD1 agrees at 8 bases. The receptor's source is a woman under 30 in good health and CMV-seronegative. The CDR3 loop is CASSLAGRGPVTYEQYF. The CDR3 DNA reads as TGTGCCAGCAGCTTAGCGGGCAGGGGGCCCGTTACCTACGAGCAGTACTTC.